Given below is one T cell receptor (beta chain) in context. Its antigen is as yet unknown. The entry originates in a study of cytomegalovirus exposure and HLA in healthy donors. Study findings and constraints: Trimming of TCR beta V- and J-genes showed a link, identified in a later analysis, to a missense DCLRE1C variant. Common viral pathogens (according to a later analysis) appeared linked to several of the most significant clusters.

Germline V gives CDR1 SEHNR, CDR2 FQNEAQ (reference sequence). V lost 2 bases, J lost 1 base, and 6 bases lay in between. The CDR3 contains 13 residues. The PCR made use of 60 Vbeta and 13 Jbeta primers. TCRdb keeps only in-frame clones here, not all; method: immunoSEQ multiplex PCR. The top ten clones hold 1% to 1.5% of a sample with about 130,000 clones, 83% of them seen once. This chain links TRBV7-9 with TRBJ2-7; D ambiguous. The source of this sequence is a girl aged 2 to 10 in good health and CMV-seronegative. Input material: PBMCs. DNA for the CDR3: TGTGCCAGCAGCTTATCGGGTTCCTACGAGCAGTACTTC. Translating gives CASSLSGSYEQYF.